The 2 T cell receptor beta chains presented below share a single source sample, sequenced in a study of blood T cells in healthy people across ages. A sample-barcoded 5' primer and a J-beta primer mix were used in a second PCR of about 7 to 11 cycles. TCRdb re-called the 5' RACE reads with MiXCR, one entry per CDR3 protein. The repertoire has about 580,000 distinct CDR3 sequences, 45% to 55% of them found once; the top ten carry roughly 24%. Sequenced material: blood. The receptor source for this set is a man aged 80 or over in good health.

CDR3 DNA: TGTGCTAGTGGTTTGGTCCGCTCGACAGGGCGATATGGCTACACCTTC. This gives the protein CASGLVRSTGRYGYTF. The chain uses TRBV12-5 and TRBJ1-2, with TRBD1 matching over 7 bases. Per germline, CDR1 LGHNT and CDR2 FRNRAP. The CDR3 has 16 amino acids. J was trimmed by 5 bases and V by 0 bases; bases with no gene match: 9.

The chain recombines TRBV7-2 with TRBJ1-2, with D tentatively TRBD1 (5 bases). Trimming shortened V by 5 bases and J by 1 base, and 11 bases separated the two germline ends. The CDR3 runs 14 residues. Germline CDR1 is SGHTA and CDR2 is FQGNSA. This CDR3 reads CASSPGGDNYGYTF. CDR3 nucleotides: TGTGCCAGCAGCCCCGGGGGGGATAACTATGGCTACACCTTC.